Sequencing of this T cell receptor (beta chain) was carried out in a study of blood T cell repertoires in COVID-19 (dated by TCRdb to the early 2020s). Study-wide context: Collaborator samples came from the United States, Italy and Spain and covered acute and convalescent phases of COVID-19. Sample metadata almost always included a de-identified subject ID, COVID-19 status, age in years and sex. The prospective study material was composed of cDNA or gDNA derived from T cells, B-cell-depleted T cells, or PBMCs. HLA class I and class II types, where available, came from metadata supplied by the sample provider rather than from assay-based typing. Deeply sampled blood TCRbeta repertoires from subjects exposed to, actively infected with, or recovered from COVID-19 were included in the dataset. The samples were drawn from the first 160 participants of the ongoing ImmuneRACE study and from over a thousand subjects provided by 6 global collaborators. The repertoires were released in a freely available public database meant as a resource for research on the immune response to SARS-CoV-2. Overall study results and their limits: Clinical and demographic metadata were provided uncurated, with the amount varying by source and participant.

Whole blood was collected in K2EDTA tubes by collaborating institutions according to the institutions' own protocols. Collaborator samples were shipped for TCRbeta analysis as frozen whole blood, isolated PBMCs, or DNA extracted from either sample type. Taken from the germline V gene (reference sequence), the CDR1 and CDR2 loops are LNHDA and SQIVND. Including cysteine and phenylalanine, the CDR3 has 15 amino acids. Only CDR3 DNA is held: 45 bases, read in frame from base 1. V is shortened by 6 bases, J by 7 bases, and the region joining them spans 18 bases. As for this clone: Its target antigen remains unknown. Base quality data are lacking; no much larger clone is found one base away.

TCRbeta CDR3 regions were amplified from genomic DNA using the immunoSEQ Assay, a bias-controlled multiplex PCR. Per the authors' processing: Nucleated cell counts per sample were estimated from amplification of reference gene primers within the assay. Sequence reads were collapsed and filtered to measure the absolute abundance of every unique TCRbeta CDR3 rearrangement. Productive Simpson clonality was computed per sample as the square root of Simpson's diversity index over productive rearrangements. TCRdb took this table from immuneACCESS and kept in-frame rearrangements with V and J called. Such tables lack part of the clones; where checked against another copy, unresolved V genes explain under half of the gap, and the rest is unexplained. V and J calls and clone size are those listed in that table; D and trimming were worked out from the DNA. This sample holds under 100,000 clones; 81% were observed only once. The ten most abundant clones make up about 23% of the sample.

This receptor was taken from a man older than 75 with active or convalescent COVID-19. Sequenced material: peripheral blood. This sequence uses TRBV19 and TRBJ1-4; a tentative D call is TRBD1 (6 bases match). The DNA sequence reads TGTGCCAGTAGGGACGAGGGCAGGGGTAGTGAAAAACTGTTTTTT. It specifies CASRDEGRGSEKLFF. Reference TRBV19 and TRBJ1-4 proteins supply the regions before and after the CDR3; the full variable domain is: DGGITQSPKYLFRKEGQNVTLSCEQNLNHDAMYWYRQDPGQGLRLIYYSQIVNDFQKGDIAEGYSVSREKKESFPLTVTSAQKNPTAFYLCASRDEGRGSEKLFFGSGTQLSVL.